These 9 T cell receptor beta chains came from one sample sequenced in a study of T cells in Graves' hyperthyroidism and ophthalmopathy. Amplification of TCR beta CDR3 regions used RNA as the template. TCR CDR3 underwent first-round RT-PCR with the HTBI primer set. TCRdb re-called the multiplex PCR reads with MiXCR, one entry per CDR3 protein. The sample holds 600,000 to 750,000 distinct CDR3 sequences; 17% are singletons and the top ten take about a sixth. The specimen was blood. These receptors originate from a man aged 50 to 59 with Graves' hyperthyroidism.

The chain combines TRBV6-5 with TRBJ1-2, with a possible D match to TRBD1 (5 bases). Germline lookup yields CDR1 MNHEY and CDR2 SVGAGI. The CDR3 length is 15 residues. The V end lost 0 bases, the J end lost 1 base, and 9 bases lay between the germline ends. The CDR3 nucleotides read TGTGCCAGCAGTTACTCGTCGGGACGTAACTATGGCTACACCTTC. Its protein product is CASSYSSGRNYGYTF.

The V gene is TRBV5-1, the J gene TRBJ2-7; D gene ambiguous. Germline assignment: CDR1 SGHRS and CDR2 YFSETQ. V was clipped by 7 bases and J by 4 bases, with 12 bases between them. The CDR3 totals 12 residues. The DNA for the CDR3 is TGCGCCAGCGGGATGGAATCATACGAGCAGTACTTC. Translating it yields CASGMESYEQYF.

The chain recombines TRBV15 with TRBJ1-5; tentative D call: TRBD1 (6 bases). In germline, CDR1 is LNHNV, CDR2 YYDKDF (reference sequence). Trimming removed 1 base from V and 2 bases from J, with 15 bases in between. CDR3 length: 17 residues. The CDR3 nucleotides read TGTGCCACCAGCAGAGTACAGGGTGGATTATGCAATCAGCCCCAGCATTTT. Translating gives CATSRVQGGLCNQPQHF.

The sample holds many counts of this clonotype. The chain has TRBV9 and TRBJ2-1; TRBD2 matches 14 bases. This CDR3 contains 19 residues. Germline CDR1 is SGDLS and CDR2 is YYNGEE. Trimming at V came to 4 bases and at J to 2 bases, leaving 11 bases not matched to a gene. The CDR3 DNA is TGTGCCAGCAGCTTTCGCCGGACTAGCGGGAGGAACACCTACAATGAGCAGTTCTTC. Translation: CASSFRRTSGRNTYNEQFF.

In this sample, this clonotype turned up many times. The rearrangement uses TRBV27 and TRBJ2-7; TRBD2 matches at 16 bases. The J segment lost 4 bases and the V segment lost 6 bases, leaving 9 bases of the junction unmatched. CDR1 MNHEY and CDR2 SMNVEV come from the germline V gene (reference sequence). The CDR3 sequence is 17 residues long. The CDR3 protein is CASRGTSGRAGFYEQYF. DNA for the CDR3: TGTGCCAGCAGGGGGACTAGCGGGAGGGCCGGGTTTTACGAGCAGTACTTC.

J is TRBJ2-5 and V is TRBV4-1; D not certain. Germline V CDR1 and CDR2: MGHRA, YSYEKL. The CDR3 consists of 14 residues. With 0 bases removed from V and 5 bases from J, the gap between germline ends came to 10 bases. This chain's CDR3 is CASSQDGQFETQYF. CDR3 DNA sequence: TGCGCCAGCAGCCAAGACGGGCAGTTTGAGACCCAGTACTTC.

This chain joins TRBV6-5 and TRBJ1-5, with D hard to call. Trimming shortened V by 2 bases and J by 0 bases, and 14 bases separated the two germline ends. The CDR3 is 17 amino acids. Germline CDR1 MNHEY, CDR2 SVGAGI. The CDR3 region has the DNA TGTGCCAGCAGTTACAACTTTCGTCATAATAGCAATCAGCCCCAGCATTTT. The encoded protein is CASSYNFRHNSNQPQHF.

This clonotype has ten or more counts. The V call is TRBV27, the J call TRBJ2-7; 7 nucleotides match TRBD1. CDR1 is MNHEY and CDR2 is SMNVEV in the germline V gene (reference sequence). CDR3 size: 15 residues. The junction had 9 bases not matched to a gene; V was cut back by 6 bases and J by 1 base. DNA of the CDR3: TGTGCCAGCAGCTCCCCGGGACAGAGTTCCTACGAGCAGTACTTC. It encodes CASSSPGQSSYEQYF.

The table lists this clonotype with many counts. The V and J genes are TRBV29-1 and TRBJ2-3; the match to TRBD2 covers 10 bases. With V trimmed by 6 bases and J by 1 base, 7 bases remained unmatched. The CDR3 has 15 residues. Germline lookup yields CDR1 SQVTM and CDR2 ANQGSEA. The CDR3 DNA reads TGCAGCGTCGGGGGCCTAGCGGGAGGCACAGATACGCAGTATTTT. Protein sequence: CSVGGLAGGTDTQYF.